These T cell receptor beta chains were read from a single sample in a study of blood T cell repertoires in COVID-19. Assay: immunoSEQ multiplex PCR; the TCRdb copy retains only in-frame clones and omits some. The sample contains approximately 120,000 clones, roughly 80% of which appear only once. The source material was peripheral blood. The receptors stem from a woman aged 55-70 years with acute or convalescent COVID-19. Each CDR3 is given with its conserved first and last residue. Some rows have no size entry. The others give once, few or many, or a class for an expanded clone.

j_gene,v_gene,abundance,CDR3aa
TRBJ1-2,TRBV7-8,NA,CASSLDMDRDDYGYTF
TRBJ1-2,TRBV11-2,NA,CASSTQTGAYGYTF
TRBJ1-1,TRBV30,NA,CAWGQGNTEAFF
TRBJ1-2,TRBV11-2,NA,CASSLGPEGGYGYTF
TRBJ1-6,TRBV14,NA,CASSQQRGGNSPLHF
TRBJ2-2,TRBV28,NA,CASSLSPFPPGELFF
TRBJ2-1,TRBV30,once,CAWSVAGGPDEQFF
TRBJ1-1,TRBV28,NA,CASGSRGAFF
TRBJ2-7,TRBV30,NA,CAWSDGTSGLYEQYF
TRBJ2-3,TRBV20-1,once,CSAKLVDTQYF
TRBJ1-5,TRBV19,NA,CASSVRDSNQPQHF
TRBJ1-2,TRBV5-1,NA,CASSLEVRDGYTF
TRBJ1-2,TRBV5-4,NA,CASSSEDRGSYGYTF
TRBJ2-1,TRBV5-4,NA,CASSLTSSYNEQFF
TRBJ2-2,TRBV7-2,once,CASSFAVDEELFF
TRBJ2-5,TRBV6-2/TRBV6-3,NA,CASSQGFETQYF
TRBJ2-1,TRBV6-5,few,CASSPRTGRNEQFF
TRBJ1-1,TRBV24-1,NA,CATRGQLGDTEAFF
TRBJ2-5,TRBV9,NA,CASSGGGALGETQYF
TRBJ1-2,TRBV28,NA,CASSLRTRNYGYTF
TRBJ2-3,TRBV28,NA,CASSLTGSTDTQYF
TRBJ2-3,TRBV5-1,few,CASNRAGATDTQYF
TRBJ2-7,TRBV19,NA,CASSNPQYSSYEQYF
TRBJ2-7,TRBV7-2,NA,CASSSGSSYEQYF
TRBJ2-1,TRBV3-1/TRBV3-2,once,CASSQNPGGPNEQFF
TRBJ2-1,TRBV15,NA,CATSRDFDEQFF